Listed here are 23 T cell receptor beta chains from one sample, sequenced in a study of T cell repertoires in cytomegalovirus infection. Via MiXCR, TCRdb re-called the reads, giving one row per CDR3 protein. The sample shows under 800,000 distinct CDR3 sequences, approximately 25% of them seen only once. What was sequenced was CD8+ T cells from PBMCs. Receptors were obtained from a human donor in good health (CMV status not recorded). Some clones in this sample may be carry-over from other donors' samples.

The V and J genes are TRBV20-1 and TRBJ2-1; D is possibly TRBD1 or TRBD2 (6 bases each). The V gene lost 6 bases and the J gene lost 7 bases, with 19 bases spanning the gap. CDR1 is DFQATT, CDR2 SNEGSKA, per germline (reference sequence). The CDR3 contains 14 residues. CDR3 amino acids: CSAPPGALANEQFF. For the CDR3, the DNA is TGCAGTGCACCCCCGGGGGCCCTGGCGAATGAGCAGTTCTTC.

This clonotype was picked up one time. The V and J genes are TRBV6-2 or TRBV6-3 and TRBJ2-2; 8 bases are shared with TRBD2. V was pared by 6 bases and J by 4 bases, with 10 bases of the junction left unmatched. The CDR3 has 16 amino acids. The V gene's germline CDR1 is MNHEY and CDR2 SVGEGT. The CDR3 DNA sequence: TGTGCCAGCAGGACCTCCTCTGCGGGGGGCACCGGGGAGCTGTTTTTT. This sequence encodes CASRTSSAGGTGELFF.

This clonotype was counted only a few times. The chain combines TRBV24-1 with TRBJ1-5; 8 bases fit TRBD1. The V and J ends lost 4 bases and 3 bases, in that order; junction bases with no gene match: 4. The CDR3 length is 15 residues. Germline loops: CDR1 KGHDR, CDR2 SFDVKD. The CDR3 region is CATSDRGQHNQPQHF. CDR3 sequence (DNA): TGTGCCACCAGTGACAGGGGGCAGCACAATCAGCCCCAGCATTTT.

This clonotype was observed a few times. The rearrangement uses TRBV6-2 or TRBV6-3 and TRBJ2-7; TRBD1 aligns across 8 bases. J was trimmed by 2 bases and V by 2 bases; bases with no gene match: 8. The length of the CDR3 is 16 residues. Germline CDR1 is MNHEY and CDR2 is SVGEGT. CDR3 loop: CASSYRSGQAPYEQYV. The CDR3, as DNA: TGTGCCAGCAGTTACCGTTCGGGACAGGCGCCCTACGAGCAGTACGTC.

The V call is TRBV2, the J call TRBJ1-2; D may be TRBD1 (6 bases). The germline V gene encodes CDR1 SNHLY and CDR2 FYNNEI. The CDR3 totals 15 residues. V dropped 0 bases and J dropped 7 bases, with 15 bases sitting between them. In nucleotides, the CDR3 is TGTGCCAGCAGTGAAGCACTCCGGGGGCGAGGTGGCTACACCTTC. It is translated as CASSEALRGRGGYTF. Drawing the rest from reference TRBV2 and TRBJ1-2, the complete variable domain is EPEVTQTPSHQVTQMGQEVILRCVPISNHLYFYWYRQILGQKVEFLVSFYNNEISEKSEIFDDQFSVERPDGSNFTLKIRSTKLEDSAMYFCASSEALRGRGGYTFGSGTRLTVV.

The chain is built from TRBV4-1 and TRBJ2-2; 7 bases are shared with TRBD2. Germline lookup yields CDR1 MGHRA and CDR2 YSYEKL. This CDR3 region has 15 residues. V lost 4 bases to trimming and J lost 7 bases; unmatched junction nucleotides: 9. CDR3 nucleotides: TGCGCCAGCAGCCCCCTCGTGGGGGGGTTCGGGGAGCTGTTTTTT. Amino acids: CASSPLVGGFGELFF.

Regarding this clonotype: No conserved phenylalanine or tryptophan ends this CDR3, so it is likely a read error. This chain joins TRBV12-3 or TRBV12-4 and TRBJ2-7; 7 bases fit TRBD2. V gave up 7 bases and J gave up 0 bases; unmatched junction bases: 15. The CDR3 length is 17 residues. CDR3 nucleotides: TGTGCCAGCATCCCCTCCAATGGGGGGGTACTCTCCTACGAGCAGTACTGC. It specifies CASIPSNGGVLSYEQYC.

This sequence joins TRBV12-3 or TRBV12-4 and TRBJ2-5; 10 nucleotides agree with TRBD1. With V trimmed by 6 bases and J by 5 bases, 12 bases remained unmatched. CDR3 length: 16 residues. CDR3 amino acids: CASRGSETGGPETQYF. In nucleotides, the CDR3 is TGTGCCAGCAGGGGCAGTGAGACAGGGGGCCCGGAGACCCAGTACTTC.

This clonotype was seen more than once but under ten times. This chain links TRBV23-1 with TRBJ1-5; D gene unclear. TRBV23-1 is given ORF status, its function remaining uncertain. This CDR3 is 15 amino acids long. V was trimmed by 2 bases and J by 0 bases, leaving 8 bases between them. This CDR3 is CASSQRGHSNQPQHF. In DNA, the CDR3 is TGCGCCAGCAGTCAAAGAGGGCATAGCAATCAGCCCCAGCATTTT.

The V and J genes are TRBV5-6 and TRBJ2-7, with a possible D match to TRBD1 (7 bases). Per the germline V gene, CDR1 is SGHDT and CDR2 is YYEEEE. The CDR3 is 14 amino acids. The V end was cut by 4 bases, the J end by 5 bases, with 16 bases between. The CDR3 nucleotides read TGTGCCAGCAGCCCACCAGGGGGGCCGGACGAGCAGTACGTC. Protein sequence: CASSPPGGPDEQYV.

This chain joins TRBV9 and TRBJ1-2; D is unresolved. The CDR3 length is 13 residues. The V end was cut by 3 bases, the J end by 4 bases, with 10 bases between. Looked up from germline, CDR1 is SGDLS and CDR2 is YYNGEE. CDR3 coding DNA: TGTGCCAGCAGCGAAACTGACCTCTATGGCTACACCTTC. This translates into CASSETDLYGYTF. Drawing the rest from reference TRBV9 and TRBJ1-2, the complete variable domain is DSGVTQTPKHLITATGQRVTLRCSPRSGDLSVYWYQQSLDQGLQFLIQYYNGEERAKGNILERFSAQQFPDLHSELNLSSLELGDSALYFCASSETDLYGYTFGSGTRLTVV.

This clonotype turned up a few times. The genes are TRBV6-5 and TRBJ2-5; D gene uncertain. CDR3 length: 15 amino acids. V was cut by 2 bases and J by 2 bases, with 12 bases left in between. Germline lookup yields CDR1 MNHEY and CDR2 SVGAGI. The CDR3 nucleotides are TGTGCCAGCAGTTACAAAGTAGGGCGACAAGAGACCCAGTACTTC. Its protein is CASSYKVGRQETQYF.

V is TRBV29-1 and J is TRBJ2-1; D may be TRBD2 (5 bases). The V gene lost 0 bases and the J gene lost 10 bases, with 16 bases spanning the gap. The germline V gene encodes CDR1 SQVTM and CDR2 ANQGSEA. This CDR3 region has 14 residues. For the CDR3, the DNA is TGCAGCGTTGAAGATCGGGGTTCCTCTTTAGAGCAGTTCTTC. Protein product: CSVEDRGSSLEQFF.

In regard to this clonotype: The junction differs from germline at one of its ends, possibly a read error. The chain combines TRBV3-1 with TRBJ2-1; 15 bases line up with TRBD2. CDR3 size: 16 residues. CDR1 is LGHDT, CDR2 YNNKEL, per germline (reference sequence). CDR3: CASSSTGTSGGLEQSF. The CDR3 DNA reads as TGTGCCAGCAGCTCAACCGGGACTAGCGGGGGGTTGGAGCAGTCCTTC.

This clonotype was detected ten times or more. The chain is built from TRBV2 and TRBJ2-1; tentatively, D is TRBD1 (5 bases). Trimming cost V 6 bases and J 7 bases, with 10 bases left between them. The CDR3 consists of 12 residues. The V gene's germline CDR1 is SNHLY and CDR2 FYNNEI. CDR3 nucleotides: TGTGCCAGCAGAGAACCAGGGAATGAGCAGTTCTTC. It specifies CASREPGNEQFF.

This clonotype came up many times. The genes are TRBV7-9 and TRBJ2-7; 7 nucleotides align to TRBD2. The CDR3 contains 11 residues. The ends lost 5 bases at V and 9 bases at J; junction bases unmatched: 4. The germline CDR1 and CDR2 sequences are SEHNR and FQNEAQ (reference sequence). In DNA, the CDR3 is TGTGCCAGCAGCCTAGGGAGGGGGCAGTACGTC. Translating it yields CASSLGRGQYV.

This chain uses TRBV28 with TRBJ1-1; unclear D gene. Trimming removed 4 bases at V and 9 bases at J, with 21 bases between. Germline lookup yields CDR1 MDHEN and CDR2 SYDVKM. This CDR3 spans 15 amino acids. The DNA for the CDR3 is TGTGCCAGCAGTTCCCACCAACGGGAAAGCGGAAAAGCTTTCTTT. Translation gives CASSSHQRESGKAFF.

The chain combines TRBV15 with TRBJ2-2; D is ambiguous. This CDR3 comprises 17 residues. Germline CDR1 and CDR2: LNHNV and YYDKDF (reference sequence). V was clipped by 0 bases and J by 4 bases, with 15 bases between them. The CDR3 loop is CATSRDRLGLSTGELFF. As DNA, the CDR3 is TGTGCCACCAGCAGAGATCGGTTGGGGTTAAGCACCGGGGAGCTGTTTTTT. Full variable domain (missing parts from reference TRBV15 and TRBJ2-2): DAMVIQNPRYQVTQFGKPVTLSCSQTLNHNVMYWYQQKSSQAPKLLFHYYDKDFNNEADTPDNFQSRRPNTSFCFLDIRSPGLGDTAMYLCATSRDRLGLSTGELFFGEGSRLTVL.

This CDR3 is CASSPRPGEQYF. In DNA, the CDR3 is TGTGCCAGCAGCCCCCGACCGGGCGAGCAGTACTTC. The rearrangement links TRBV7-4 to TRBJ2-7, with D uncertain. V was pared by 5 bases and J by 6 bases, with 11 bases between. CDR1 is SGHVT and CDR2 is SQSDAQ in the germline V gene. CDR3 length equals 12 residues.

This chain links TRBV15 with TRBJ2-7; 11 bases align to TRBD1. Germline CDR1 is LNHNV and CDR2 is YYDKDF (reference sequence). The CDR3 totals 14 residues. The V gene end was trimmed by 5 bases and the J gene end by 8 bases; junction bases not matched to a gene: 8. This CDR3 reads CATSVRRTGGKQYV. Written as DNA, the CDR3 is TGTGCCACCAGCGTCCGTAGGACAGGGGGCAAGCAGTACGTC.

The chain is built from TRBV28 and TRBJ2-7; the D is unclear. Per germline, CDR1 MDHEN and CDR2 SYDVKM. The V and J ends lost 3 bases and 1 base respectively, with 7 bases between them. This CDR3 spans 13 amino acids. CDR3 loop: CASSLTLSYEQYV. CDR3 bases: TGTGCCAGCAGTTTGACGCTGTCCTACGAGCAGTACGTC.

Many counts were recorded for this clonotype. The rearrangement uses TRBV28 and TRBJ2-5, with TRBD1 identical over 7 bases. The CDR3 spans 16 residues. The V gene end was trimmed by 4 bases and the J gene end by 2 bases; junction bases not matched to a gene: 10. Germline CDR1 is MDHEN and CDR2 is SYDVKM. As DNA, the CDR3 is TGTGCCAGCAGTTCCCTCGGACAGGCCTTTCAAGAGACCCAGTACTTC. Residues: CASSSLGQAFQETQYF.

J is TRBJ1-1 and V is TRBV12-3 or TRBV12-4; possibly TRBD1 for D (6 bases). The CDR3 sequence is 17 residues long. The germline V and J ends were trimmed by 3 bases and 4 bases, with 21 bases remaining between them. The CDR3 DNA is TGTGCCAGCAGTTTTATTCCGGGGAGGGGGGCCGTCACTGAAGCTTTCTTT. Its translation is CASSFIPGRGAVTEAFF.